This is a list of T cell receptor beta chains from one sample in a study of cytomegalovirus exposure and HLA in healthy donors. Profiled with immunoSEQ multiplex PCR; TCRdb holds only in-frame clones, not every one. The data show 150,000 to 200,000 clones, 75% to 80% seen once. The sample consisted of PBMCs. Receptor source: a woman in her 50s in good health and CMV-seropositive. Both conserved end residues are part of each CDR3. A D gene is named only where the DNA matches it firmly. Expanded clones are given a class, and other clones once, few, many or no size at all.

J gene: TRBJ2-7; clone size: few; D gene: -; V gene: TRBV18; CDR3 protein: CASSGQGTYEQYF; CDR3 DNA: TGTGCCAGCTCAGGTCAGGGAACCTACGAGCAGTACTTC
J gene: TRBJ1-1; clone size: -; D gene: -; V gene: TRBV2; CDR3 protein: CASSGAANTEAFF; CDR3 DNA: TGTGCCAGCAGTGGAGCGGCGAACACTGAAGCTTTCTTT
J gene: TRBJ2-3; clone size: -; D gene: TRBD2; V gene: TRBV28; CDR3 protein: CASSPRTSGRADTQYF; CDR3 DNA: TGTGCCAGCAGCCCGAGGACTAGCGGGAGAGCAGATACGCAGTATTTT
J gene: TRBJ2-1; clone size: -; D gene: TRBD1; V gene: TRBV5-6; CDR3 protein: CASSAGQGHYNEQFF; CDR3 DNA: TGTGCCAGCAGCGCCGGACAGGGTCACTACAATGAGCAGTTCTTC
J gene: TRBJ1-1; clone size: -; D gene: TRBD1; V gene: TRBV5-1; CDR3 protein: CASSLDAGGTEAFF; CDR3 DNA: TGCGCCAGCAGCTTGGACGCAGGGGGCACTGAAGCTTTCTTT
J gene: TRBJ1-6; clone size: -; D gene: -; V gene: TRBV9; CDR3 protein: CASSPDGGVNSPLHF; CDR3 DNA: TGTGCCAGCAGCCCAGACGGAGGGGTGAATTCACCCCTCCACTTT
J gene: TRBJ1-2; clone size: -; D gene: TRBD1; V gene: TRBV7-8; CDR3 protein: CASTRGQGDYGYTF; CDR3 DNA: TGTGCCAGTACAAGGGGACAGGGGGACTATGGCTACACCTTC
J gene: TRBJ1-6; clone size: -; D gene: TRBD1; V gene: TRBV9; CDR3 protein: CASSPYSDRGGNSPLHF; CDR3 DNA: TGTGCCAGCAGCCCCTACTCAGACAGGGGGGGTAATTCACCCCTCCACTTT
J gene: TRBJ2-3; clone size: -; D gene: -; V gene: TRBV6-1; CDR3 protein: CASSKRDTDTQYF; CDR3 DNA: TGTGCCAGCAGTAAGCGAGACACAGATACGCAGTATTTT
J gene: TRBJ2-5; clone size: once; D gene: -; V gene: TRBV7-3; CDR3 protein: CASSPTSQGGGTQYF; CDR3 DNA: TGTGCCAGCAGCCCTACCTCTCAGGGGGGAGGGACCCAGTACTTC
J gene: TRBJ1-4; clone size: -; D gene: -; V gene: TRBV6-6; CDR3 protein: CASSYDDSLTRKLFF; CDR3 DNA: TGTGCCAGCAGTTACGATGACAGCCTAACGCGAAAACTGTTTTTT
J gene: TRBJ2-7; clone size: -; D gene: TRBD1; V gene: TRBV6-5; CDR3 protein: CATRQGGSYEQYF; CDR3 DNA: TGTGCCACCAGACAGGGGGGCTCCTACGAGCAGTACTTC
J gene: TRBJ1-2; clone size: -; D gene: TRBD1; V gene: TRBV28; CDR3 protein: CASLNKPGDRGGDNYGYTF; CDR3 DNA: TGTGCCAGCCTAAATAAACCGGGGGACAGGGGGGGAGATAACTATGGCTACACCTTC
J gene: TRBJ2-7; clone size: -; D gene: TRBD1; V gene: TRBV5-6; CDR3 protein: CASSDDRGEQYF; CDR3 DNA: TGTGCCAGCAGCGACGACAGGGGCGAGCAGTACTTC
J gene: TRBJ1-5; clone size: -; D gene: -; V gene: TRBV30; CDR3 protein: CAWSLPRGRGNQPQHF; CDR3 DNA: TGTGCCTGGAGCCTCCCCCGAGGCAGAGGCAATCAGCCCCAGCATTTT
J gene: TRBJ2-7; clone size: -; D gene: TRBD1; V gene: TRBV18; CDR3 protein: CASSTHDREEQYF; CDR3 DNA: TGTGCCAGCTCAACACACGACAGGGAAGAGCAGTACTTC
J gene: TRBJ2-3; clone size: few; D gene: TRBD2; V gene: TRBV7-9; CDR3 protein: CASSFLGLLAGMRDTQYF; CDR3 DNA: TGTGCCAGCAGCTTCCTGGGGTTACTAGCGGGAATGAGAGATACGCAGTATTTT
J gene: TRBJ1-1; clone size: -; D gene: -; V gene: TRBV7-2; CDR3 protein: CASQEIVGDTEAFF; CDR3 DNA: TGTGCCAGCCAAGAAATTGTAGGGGACACTGAAGCTTTCTTT
J gene: TRBJ1-2; clone size: -; D gene: -; V gene: TRBV6-5; CDR3 protein: CASSYLGGAVGYTF; CDR3 DNA: TGTGCCAGCAGTTATCTAGGGGGGGCAGTTGGCTACACCTTC
J gene: TRBJ2-7; clone size: -; D gene: -; V gene: TRBV30; CDR3 protein: CAWLAPGGYEQYF; CDR3 DNA: TGTGCCTGGCTAGCCCCCGGGGGTTACGAGCAGTACTTC
J gene: TRBJ2-7; clone size: -; D gene: -; V gene: TRBV6-4; CDR3 protein: CASSDPGDYEQYF; CDR3 DNA: TGTGCCAGCAGTGACCCGGGAGACTACGAGCAGTACTTC
J gene: TRBJ2-5; clone size: -; D gene: TRBD1; V gene: TRBV5-1; CDR3 protein: CASSPLTGGSGETQYF; CDR3 DNA: TGCGCCAGCAGCCCCTTGACAGGGGGCTCGGGGGAGACCCAGTACTTC
J gene: TRBJ1-5; clone size: -; D gene: TRBD1; V gene: TRBV7-2; CDR3 protein: CASSPGQGHNQPQHF; CDR3 DNA: TGTGCCAGCAGCCCGGGACAGGGTCACAATCAGCCCCAGCATTTT
J gene: TRBJ1-5; clone size: -; D gene: -; V gene: TRBV4-1; CDR3 protein: CASSHRPTGDQPQHF; CDR3 DNA: TGCGCCAGCAGCCATCGGCCTACCGGGGATCAGCCCCAGCATTTT
J gene: TRBJ1-4; clone size: -; D gene: TRBD1; V gene: TRBV2; CDR3 protein: CASSQTGDEAKLFF; CDR3 DNA: TGTGCCAGCAGCCAGACAGGGGATGAGGCAAAACTGTTTTTT
J gene: TRBJ2-4; clone size: -; D gene: -; V gene: TRBV28; CDR3 protein: CASSLFWTTGLKNIQYF; CDR3 DNA: TGTGCCAGCAGTTTATTCTGGACGACGGGACTTAAAAACATTCAGTACTTC